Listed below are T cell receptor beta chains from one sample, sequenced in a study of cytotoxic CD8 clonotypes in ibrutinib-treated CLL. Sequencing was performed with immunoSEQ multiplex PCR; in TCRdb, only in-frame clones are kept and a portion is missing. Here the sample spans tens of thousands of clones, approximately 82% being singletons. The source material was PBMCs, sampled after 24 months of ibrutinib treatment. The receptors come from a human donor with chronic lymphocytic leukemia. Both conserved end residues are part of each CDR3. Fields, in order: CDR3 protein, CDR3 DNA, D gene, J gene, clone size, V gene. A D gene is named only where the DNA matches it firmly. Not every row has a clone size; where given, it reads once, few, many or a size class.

CDR3: CASAGGIEYGYTF
DNA: TGCGCCAGCGCAGGGGGCATTGAATATGGCTACACCTTC
D: TRBD1
J: TRBJ1-2
size: NA
V: TRBV5-1

CDR3: CASSIEVYSNQPQHF
DNA: TGTGCCAGTAGTATAGAAGTATATAGCAATCAGCCCCAGCATTTT
D: NA
J: TRBJ1-5
size: NA
V: TRBV19

CDR3: CASSMAGLRSYNEQFF
DNA: TGTGCCAGTAGTATGGCGGGATTGAGGTCCTACAATGAGCAGTTCTTC
D: NA
J: TRBJ2-1
size: NA
V: TRBV19

CDR3: CASSSGGDEKLFF
DNA: TGTGCCAGCAGCTCCGGAGGTGATGAAAAACTGTTTTTT
D: NA
J: TRBJ1-4
size: NA
V: TRBV7-9

CDR3: CSVRGATNEKLFF
DNA: TGCAGCGTTAGGGGTGCAACTAATGAAAAACTGTTTTTT
D: NA
J: TRBJ1-4
size: NA
V: TRBV29-1

CDR3: CASSLAGNQPQHF
DNA: TGTGCCAGCAGTTTAGCTGGCAATCAGCCCCAGCATTTT
D: NA
J: TRBJ1-5
size: few
V: TRBV28

CDR3: CASSLEPGLLGYTF
DNA: TGTGCCAGCAGCTTAGAGCCAGGGCTTCTCGGCTACACCTTC
D: NA
J: TRBJ1-2
size: NA
V: TRBV7-2

CDR3: CASSRNRGSDGYTF
DNA: TGTGCCAGCAGCCGGAACAGGGGGTCGGATGGCTACACCTTC
D: TRBD1
J: TRBJ1-2
size: NA
V: TRBV11-2

CDR3: CASHGGRGVNTEAFF
DNA: TGTGCCAGCCACGGTGGGAGGGGAGTGAACACTGAAGCTTTCTTT
D: NA
J: TRBJ1-1
size: NA
V: TRBV18

CDR3: CASSEPDRTYEKLFF
DNA: TGTGCCAGCAGTGAACCCGACAGGACCTATGAAAAACTGTTTTTT
D: NA
J: TRBJ1-4
size: NA
V: TRBV2

CDR3: CSVTGQGGTEAFF
DNA: TGCAGCGTTACCGGACAGGGTGGCACTGAAGCTTTCTTT
D: TRBD1
J: TRBJ1-1
size: NA
V: TRBV29-1

CDR3: CASSLLQGGTEAFF
DNA: TGTGCCAGCAGCTTGCTCCAGGGTGGAACTGAAGCTTTCTTT
D: NA
J: TRBJ1-1
size: NA
V: TRBV5-6

CDR3: CASRLGTSYEQYF
DNA: TGTGCAAGTCGCTTAGGGACATCCTACGAGCAGTACTTC
D: NA
J: TRBJ2-7
size: few
V: TRBV12-2

CDR3: CASSPPGQVPTEAFF
DNA: TGTGCCAGCAGTCCTCCGGGACAGGTCCCCACTGAAGCTTTCTTT
D: TRBD1
J: TRBJ1-1
size: NA
V: TRBV6-5

CDR3: CASSGTSGANVLTF
DNA: TGTGCCAGCAGCGGGACTTCTGGGGCCAACGTCCTGACTTTC
D: NA
J: TRBJ2-6
size: NA
V: TRBV11-3

CDR3: CASSPPGLRSYEQYF
DNA: TGTGCCAGCAGCCCCCCCGGGCTCCGCTCCTACGAGCAGTACTTC
D: NA
J: TRBJ2-7
size: NA
V: TRBV27

CDR3: CASSSVSGTAYEQYF
DNA: TGTGCCAGTAGTTCTGTCTCCGGGACAGCCTACGAGCAGTACTTC
D: TRBD1
J: TRBJ2-7
size: NA
V: TRBV19

CDR3: CASSIDYEQYF
DNA: TGTGCCAGTAGTATCGACTACGAGCAGTACTTC
D: NA
J: TRBJ2-7
size: NA
V: TRBV19

CDR3: CASSLERSSNTEAFF
DNA: TGCGCCAGCAGCTTGGAACGGTCTTCGAACACTGAAGCTTTCTTT
D: NA
J: TRBJ1-1
size: NA
V: TRBV5-1

CDR3: CASSSVGAPNRGWYGYTF
DNA: TGTGCCAGCAGCTCAGTGGGGGCTCCGAACAGGGGCTGGTATGGCTACACCTTC
D: TRBD1
J: TRBJ1-2
size: NA
V: TRBV7-9

CDR3: CASSRVTGYNEQFF
DNA: TGTGCCAGCAGCCGCGTGACAGGGTACAATGAGCAGTTCTTC
D: TRBD1
J: TRBJ2-1
size: few
V: TRBV5-4

CDR3: CASSKTSGALIIHNEQFF
DNA: TGTGCCAGCAGTAAGACTAGCGGGGCCCTGATTATCCACAATGAGCAGTTCTTC
D: TRBD2
J: TRBJ2-1
size: once
V: TRBV27

CDR3: CASSQGGLGALSGELFF
DNA: TGTGCCAGCAGCCAAGGGGGTTTAGGGGCCTTGTCCGGGGAGCTGTTTTTT
D: NA
J: TRBJ2-2
size: NA
V: TRBV14

CDR3: CASSFTTSWNEQFF
DNA: TGTGCCAGCAGCTTCACAACTAGCTGGAATGAGCAGTTCTTC
D: NA
J: TRBJ2-1
size: NA
V: TRBV7-2

CDR3: CASSFAGTYEQYF
DNA: TGTGCCAGCAGCTTTGCAGGGACCTACGAGCAGTACTTC
D: NA
J: TRBJ2-7
size: NA
V: TRBV5-5

CDR3: CASSVGGGGEQYF
DNA: TGTGCCAGCAGCGTAGGAGGGGGCGGCGAGCAGTACTTC
D: TRBD1
J: TRBJ2-7
size: NA
V: TRBV9

CDR3: CASSWDSDNEQFF
DNA: TGTGCCAGCAGCTGGGACAGCGACAATGAGCAGTTCTTC
D: TRBD1
J: TRBJ2-1
size: NA
V: TRBV11-3